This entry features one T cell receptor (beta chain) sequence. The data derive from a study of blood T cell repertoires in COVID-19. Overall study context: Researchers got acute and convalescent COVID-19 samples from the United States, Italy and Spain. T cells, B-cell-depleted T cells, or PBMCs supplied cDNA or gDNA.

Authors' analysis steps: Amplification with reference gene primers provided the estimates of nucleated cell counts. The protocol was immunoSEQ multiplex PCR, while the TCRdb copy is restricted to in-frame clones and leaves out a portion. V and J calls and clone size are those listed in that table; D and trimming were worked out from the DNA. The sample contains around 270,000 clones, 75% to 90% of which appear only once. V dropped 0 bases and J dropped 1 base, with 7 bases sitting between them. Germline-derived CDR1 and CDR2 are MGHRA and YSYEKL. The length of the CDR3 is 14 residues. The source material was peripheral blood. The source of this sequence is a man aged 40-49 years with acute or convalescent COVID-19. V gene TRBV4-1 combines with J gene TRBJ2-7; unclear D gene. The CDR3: CASSQDAVSYEQYF. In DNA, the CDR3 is TGCGCCAGCAGCCAAGATGCGGTGTCCTACGAGCAGTACTTC.